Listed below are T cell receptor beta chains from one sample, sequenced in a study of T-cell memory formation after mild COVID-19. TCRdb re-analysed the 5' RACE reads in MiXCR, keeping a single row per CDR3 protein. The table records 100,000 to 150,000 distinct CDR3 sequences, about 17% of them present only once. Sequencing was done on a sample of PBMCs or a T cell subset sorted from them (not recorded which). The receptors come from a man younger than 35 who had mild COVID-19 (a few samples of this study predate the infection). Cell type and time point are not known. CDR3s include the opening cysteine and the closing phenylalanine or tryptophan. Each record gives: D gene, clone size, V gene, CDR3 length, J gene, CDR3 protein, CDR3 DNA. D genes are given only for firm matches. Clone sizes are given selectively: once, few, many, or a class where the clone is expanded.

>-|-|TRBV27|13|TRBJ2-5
CASRSGNQETQYF
TGTGCCAGCAGATCCGGGAACCAAGAGACCCAGTACTTC
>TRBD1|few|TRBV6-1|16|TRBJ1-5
CASSRTGPGSNQPQHF
TGTGCCAGCAGCCGGACAGGACCAGGGAGCAATCAGCCCCAGCATTTT
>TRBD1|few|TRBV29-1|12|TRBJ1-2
CSVEGPGGAYTF
TGCAGCGTTGAAGGGCCAGGGGGAGCCTACACCTTC
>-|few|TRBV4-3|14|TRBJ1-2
CASSQDISEGGYTF
TGCGCCAGCAGCCAAGATATCTCTGAGGGAGGCTACACCTTC
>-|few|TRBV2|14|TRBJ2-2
CASRRDGGTGELFF
TGTGCCAGCAGAAGGGACGGGGGCACCGGGGAGCTGTTTTTT
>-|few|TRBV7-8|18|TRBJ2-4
CASSLELAGWAAKNIQYF
TGTGCCAGCAGCTTAGAGTTGGCGGGGTGGGCTGCCAAAAACATTCAGTACTTC
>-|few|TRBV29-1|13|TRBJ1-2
CSGENSLPYGYTF
TGCAGCGGGGAGAACAGCCTCCCCTATGGCTACACCTTC
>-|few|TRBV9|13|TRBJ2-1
CASSHNSDNEQFF
TGTGCCAGCAGCCACAACAGTGACAATGAGCAGTTCTTC
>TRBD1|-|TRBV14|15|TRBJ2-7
CASSLIGTGGYEQYF
TGTGCCAGCAGTTTGATCGGGACAGGGGGGTACGAGCAGTACTTC
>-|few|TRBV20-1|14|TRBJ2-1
CSARGDLAFNEQFF
TGCAGTGCTAGAGGGGACCTAGCATTCAATGAGCAGTTCTTC
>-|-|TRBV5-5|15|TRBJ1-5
CASSLDFMANQPQHF
TGTGCCAGCAGCTTGGACTTTATGGCCAATCAGCCCCAGCATTTT
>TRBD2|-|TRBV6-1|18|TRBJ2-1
CASSMLAGGAASDNEQFF
TGTGCCAGCAGCATGCTAGCGGGGGGCGCCGCCTCGGACAATGAGCAGTTCTTC
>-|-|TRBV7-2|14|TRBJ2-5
CASSSPPGHETQYF
TGTGCCAGCAGCTCCCCTCCGGGACACGAGACCCAGTACTTC
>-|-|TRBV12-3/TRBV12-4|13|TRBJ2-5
CASSPAGHLSGYF
TGTGCCAGCAGCCCCGCGGGACACCTCTCCGGGTACTTC
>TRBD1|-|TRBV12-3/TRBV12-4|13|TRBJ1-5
CASSGDRRQPQHF
TGTGCCAGCAGTGGGGACAGAAGACAGCCCCAGCATTTT
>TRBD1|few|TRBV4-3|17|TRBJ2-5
CASSQETPGQAKETQYF
TGCGCCAGCAGCCAAGAAACCCCGGGACAGGCTAAAGAGACCCAGTACTTC
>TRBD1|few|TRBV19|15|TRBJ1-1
CASSRQGSVHTEAFF
TGTGCCAGTAGCCGACAGGGGTCCGTACACACTGAAGCTTTCTTT
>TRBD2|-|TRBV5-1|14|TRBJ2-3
CASSLWLAGDTQYF
TGCGCCAGCAGCTTGTGGCTAGCGGGGGATACGCAGTATTTT
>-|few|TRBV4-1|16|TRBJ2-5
CASSQVRAGASETQYF
TGCGCCAGCAGCCAAGTAAGGGCAGGGGCTTCGGAGACCCAGTACTTC
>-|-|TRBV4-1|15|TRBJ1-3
CASSQVGGNGNTIYF
TGCGCCAGCAGCCAAGTTGGGGGTAATGGAAACACCATATATTTT
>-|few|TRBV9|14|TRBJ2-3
CASSVARYTDTQYF
TGTGCCAGCAGCGTAGCTAGGTACACAGATACGCAGTATTTT
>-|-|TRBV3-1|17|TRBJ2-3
CASSPKGLPKHTDTQYF
TGTGCCAGCAGCCCAAAGGGCCTCCCCAAACACACAGATACGCAGTATTTT
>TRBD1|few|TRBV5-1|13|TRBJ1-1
CASSFQGDTEAFF
TGCGCCAGCAGCTTCCAGGGGGACACTGAAGCTTTCTTT
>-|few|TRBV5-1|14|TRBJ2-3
CASRGEAVTDTQYF
TGCGCCAGCAGGGGTGAGGCAGTCACAGATACGCAGTATTTT
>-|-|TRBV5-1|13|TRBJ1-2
CASSRLSRGGYTF
TGCGCCAGCAGCCGACTGTCTCGGGGCGGCTACACCTTC
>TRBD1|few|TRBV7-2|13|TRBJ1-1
CASSPRDSPGAFF
TGTGCCAGCAGCCCACGGGACAGTCCCGGGGCTTTCTTT
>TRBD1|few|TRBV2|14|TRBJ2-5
CASRPGQGWETQYF
TGTGCCAGCAGGCCGGGACAGGGGTGGGAGACCCAGTACTTC
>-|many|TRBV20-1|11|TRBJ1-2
CSASTNPGYTF
TGCAGTGCTAGTACGAACCCCGGCTACACCTTC
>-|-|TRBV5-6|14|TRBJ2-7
CASSYRGGAYEQYF
TGTGCCAGCAGCTACAGGGGGGGGGCCTACGAGCAGTACTTC
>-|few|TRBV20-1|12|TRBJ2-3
CSGLGSTDTQYF
TGCAGTGGCCTCGGTAGCACAGATACGCAGTATTTT
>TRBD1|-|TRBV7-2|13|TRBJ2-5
CASSQQGAETQYF
TGTGCCAGCAGCCAACAGGGGGCGGAGACCCAGTACTTC
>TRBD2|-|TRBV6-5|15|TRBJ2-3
CASRVLRGGTDTQYF
TGTGCCAGCAGAGTACTGCGGGGGGGCACAGATACGCAGTATTTT
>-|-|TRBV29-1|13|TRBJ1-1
CSVRRQESTEAFF
TGCAGCGTCCGCAGACAGGAGAGCACTGAAGCTTTCTTT
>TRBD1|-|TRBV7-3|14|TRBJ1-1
CASSPDRASTEAFF
TGTGCCAGCAGTCCGGACAGGGCGAGTACTGAAGCTTTCTTT
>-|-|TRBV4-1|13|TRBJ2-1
CASSHGGYNEQFF
TGCGCCAGCAGCCATGGGGGGTACAATGAGCAGTTCTTC
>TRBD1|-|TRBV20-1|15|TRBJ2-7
CSATGTGGGGYEQYF
TGCAGTGCAACCGGGACAGGGGGCGGTGGCTACGAGCAGTACTTC
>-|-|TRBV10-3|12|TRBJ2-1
CATAADSNEQFF
TGTGCCACCGCCGCCGACTCCAATGAGCAGTTCTTC
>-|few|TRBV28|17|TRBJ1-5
CASLPRVWGYSNQPQHF
TGTGCCAGCCTCCCACGAGTGTGGGGTTATAGCAATCAGCCCCAGCATTTT
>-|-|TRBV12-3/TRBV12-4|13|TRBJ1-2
CASTPVGLWGYTF
TGTGCCAGCACCCCCGTGGGCTTGTGGGGCTACACCTTC
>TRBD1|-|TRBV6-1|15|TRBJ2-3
CASSTRTGGTDTQYF
TGTGCCAGCAGTACTCGGACAGGGGGAACAGATACGCAGTATTTT
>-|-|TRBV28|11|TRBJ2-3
CASRGGRTQYF
TGTGCCAGCAGGGGGGGTCGTACGCAGTATTTT
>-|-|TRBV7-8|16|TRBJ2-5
CASSLARWDPQETQYF
TGTGCCAGCAGCTTAGCGCGTTGGGACCCCCAAGAGACCCAGTACTTC